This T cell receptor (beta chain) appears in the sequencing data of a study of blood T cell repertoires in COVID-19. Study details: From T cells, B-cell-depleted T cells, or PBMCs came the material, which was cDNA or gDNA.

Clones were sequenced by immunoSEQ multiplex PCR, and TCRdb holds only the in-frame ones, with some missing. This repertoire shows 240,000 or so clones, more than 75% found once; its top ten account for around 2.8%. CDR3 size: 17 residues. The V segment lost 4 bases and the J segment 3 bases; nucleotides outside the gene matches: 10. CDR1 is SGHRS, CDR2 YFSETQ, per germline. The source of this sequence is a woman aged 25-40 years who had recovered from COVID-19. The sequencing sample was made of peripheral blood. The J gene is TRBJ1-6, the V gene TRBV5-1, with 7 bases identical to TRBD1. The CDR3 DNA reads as TGCGCCAGCAGCCCGGGGACAGTGGGGTTCTATAATTCACCCCTCCACTTT. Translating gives CASSPGTVGFYNSPLHF.